Included here is one TCR beta chain sequence, with context. Antigen: not known. These data come from a study of blood T cell dynamics during melanoma immunotherapy. Background on the study: Standard first-line treatment here was pembrolizumab or nivolumab plus ipilimumab in metastatic melanoma.

Every bulk PBMC sample received the same 350 ng of DNA. Method: immunoSEQ multiplex PCR; TCRdb's copy keeps in-frame clones and lacks some. The sample holds about 12,000 clones, around nine tenths seen once. The time point: week 3, after first cycle of checkpoint inhibitor. Apart from a couple of fast progressors, RECIST 1.1 response was judged 12 weeks post-infusion. Study-level points and caveats: Whether repertoire-driving clones were melanoma-specific could not be determined.

Trimming took 3 bases from V and 1 from J, leaving 4 bases between them. Germline CDR1 and CDR2: LNHNV and YYDKDF (reference sequence). The CDR3 is 14 amino acids. This clonotype originated in a human donor with melanoma. The chain couples TRBV15 to TRBJ2-6; no clear D gene. The material was blood, obtained from a patient treated with checkpoint blockade. CDR3 amino acids: CATSSRSGANVLTF. The CDR3 coding sequence is TGTGCCACCAGCAGCAGGTCTGGGGCCAACGTCCTGACTTTC.